Listed below are T cell receptor beta chains from one sample, sequenced in a study of regulatory T cells in long-lasting Graves disease. Each CDR3 protein is one row after TCRdb ran MiXCR on the multiplex PCR reads. This table holds hundreds of thousands of distinct CDR3 sequences, 16% found once. This sample was shared with a second study, whose subject was T cells in Graves' hyperthyroidism and ophthalmopathy.

Source: peripheral blood mononuclear cells (PBMCs), taken at new diagnosis, from a patient treated with antithyroid drugs. The receptors originated from a young woman with Graves disease. Both conserved end residues are part of each CDR3.

CDR3 protein: CASSEGFSGNTIYF
V gene: TRBV28
J gene: TRBJ1-3

CDR3 protein: CSADRQGETQYF
V gene: TRBV20-1
J gene: TRBJ2-5

CDR3 protein: CSELVSGQETQYF
V gene: TRBV20-1
J gene: TRBJ2-5

CDR3 protein: CATSSDTGNTIYF
V gene: TRBV15
J gene: TRBJ1-3

CDR3 protein: CASSVGELSSPLHF
V gene: TRBV9
J gene: TRBJ1-6

CDR3 protein: CASSLKAGFLTDTQYF
V gene: TRBV7-3
J gene: TRBJ2-3

CDR3 protein: CASNKQGSGANVLTF
V gene: TRBV19
J gene: TRBJ2-6

CDR3 protein: CASSLVEGRANTGELFF
V gene: TRBV11-2
J gene: TRBJ2-2

CDR3 protein: CSAPPWDGSYEQYF
V gene: TRBV20-1
J gene: TRBJ2-7

CDR3 protein: CASSPLEVAETQYF
V gene: TRBV18
J gene: TRBJ2-5

CDR3 protein: CASRLNTGTAISGNTIYF
V gene: TRBV6-1
J gene: TRBJ1-3

CDR3 protein: CASSSGDRGQGNTIYF
V gene: TRBV5-1
J gene: TRBJ1-3

CDR3 protein: CASALSGRLYEQYF
V gene: TRBV12-5
J gene: TRBJ2-7

CDR3 protein: CASSIGTGGETQYF
V gene: TRBV2
J gene: TRBJ2-5

CDR3 protein: CASSPPEAVLQETQYF
V gene: TRBV7-2
J gene: TRBJ2-5

CDR3 protein: CASSYGGPTDTQYF
V gene: TRBV6-5
J gene: TRBJ2-3

CDR3 protein: CASSITGLKVYSNQPQHF
V gene: TRBV19
J gene: TRBJ1-5

CDR3 protein: CASSPYRGGSYNSPLHF
V gene: TRBV27
J gene: TRBJ1-6

CDR3 protein: CASRDTDEGYNEQFF
V gene: TRBV10-2
J gene: TRBJ2-1

CDR3 protein: CASSLGGGASEYF
V gene: TRBV7-9
J gene: TRBJ2-7

CDR3 protein: CASSSGLAGGRNPQYF
V gene: TRBV6-5
J gene: TRBJ2-3

CDR3 protein: CASTLGGQTRLEQYF
V gene: TRBV28
J gene: TRBJ2-7

CDR3 protein: CASRPGPDHNEAFF
V gene: TRBV6-1
J gene: TRBJ1-1

CDR3 protein: CASSGRRQGAGSPLHF
V gene: TRBV27
J gene: TRBJ1-6

CDR3 protein: CASSSPRTEMTGELFF
V gene: TRBV5-6
J gene: TRBJ2-2

CDR3 protein: CASSPRPTGATYNYGYTF
V gene: TRBV7-2
J gene: TRBJ1-2

CDR3 protein: CASTQGGLAGGHEQYF
V gene: TRBV7-9
J gene: TRBJ2-7

CDR3 protein: CASSYGVGGELFF
V gene: TRBV6-2/TRBV6-3
J gene: TRBJ2-2

CDR3 protein: CATSRDSGSWTQYF
V gene: TRBV15
J gene: TRBJ2-5

CDR3 protein: CATSPTAGITDTQYF
V gene: TRBV15
J gene: TRBJ2-3

CDR3 protein: CASSHPDRGRGTDTQYF
V gene: TRBV5-8
J gene: TRBJ2-3

CDR3 protein: CASSVHNEQFF
V gene: TRBV9
J gene: TRBJ2-1

CDR3 protein: CAITLKREGRVTQYF
V gene: TRBV2
J gene: TRBJ2-5

CDR3 protein: CSARGPGDTSGNTIYF
V gene: TRBV20-1
J gene: TRBJ1-3

CDR3 protein: CASRRQGHEQYF
V gene: TRBV28
J gene: TRBJ2-7

CDR3 protein: CASSQGGEQSF
V gene: TRBV5-1
J gene: TRBJ2-1

CDR3 protein: CASSSTPGGQGSKPQHF
V gene: TRBV12-3/TRBV12-4
J gene: TRBJ1-5

CDR3 protein: CASSIFDETNEQFF
V gene: TRBV19
J gene: TRBJ2-1

CDR3 protein: CASGLNPSGSYNEQFF
V gene: TRBV12-5
J gene: TRBJ2-1

CDR3 protein: CASSFFDRSNTEAFF
V gene: TRBV28
J gene: TRBJ1-1

CDR3 protein: CASSPIGQGDTGELFF
V gene: TRBV18
J gene: TRBJ2-2

CDR3 protein: CASSILGPWGSEKLFF
V gene: TRBV7-9
J gene: TRBJ1-4

CDR3 protein: CASRAGQGASEKLFF
V gene: TRBV6-1
J gene: TRBJ1-4

CDR3 protein: CASSLSAGANYGYTF
V gene: TRBV7-3
J gene: TRBJ1-2

CDR3 protein: CASSRPYTEAFF
V gene: TRBV3-1
J gene: TRBJ1-1

CDR3 protein: CATSDPGLLQETQYF
V gene: TRBV24-1
J gene: TRBJ2-5

CDR3 protein: CASSVGGTGDNEQFF
V gene: TRBV9
J gene: TRBJ2-1

CDR3 protein: CATSADRGNQPQHF
V gene: TRBV15
J gene: TRBJ1-5

CDR3 protein: CASSYRDRDSEQFF
V gene: TRBV5-4
J gene: TRBJ2-1

CDR3 protein: CASSVVEAYNEQFF
V gene: TRBV9
J gene: TRBJ2-1

CDR3 protein: CASSEETALDEQYF
V gene: TRBV5-5
J gene: TRBJ2-7

CDR3 protein: CASSVGPSNTEAFF
V gene: TRBV9
J gene: TRBJ1-1

CDR3 protein: CASNGQAAYNEQFF
V gene: TRBV2
J gene: TRBJ2-1

CDR3 protein: CASSLSGSWYEQYF
V gene: TRBV11-2
J gene: TRBJ2-7